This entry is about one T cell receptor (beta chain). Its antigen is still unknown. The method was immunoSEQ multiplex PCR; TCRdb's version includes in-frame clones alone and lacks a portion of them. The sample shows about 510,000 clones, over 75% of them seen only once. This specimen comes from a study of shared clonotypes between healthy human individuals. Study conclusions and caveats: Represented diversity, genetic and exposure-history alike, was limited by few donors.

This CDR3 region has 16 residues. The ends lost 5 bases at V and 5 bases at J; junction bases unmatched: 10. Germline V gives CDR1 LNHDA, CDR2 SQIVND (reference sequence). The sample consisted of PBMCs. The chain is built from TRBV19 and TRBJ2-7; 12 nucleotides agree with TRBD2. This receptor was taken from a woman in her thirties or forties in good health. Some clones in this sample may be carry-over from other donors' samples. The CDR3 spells CASSPGTSGRRDEQYF. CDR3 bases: TGTGCCAGTAGTCCCGGGACTAGCGGGCGCCGGGACGAGCAGTACTTC.